These 32 T cell receptor beta chains share one sample of origin, sequenced in a study of shared clonotypes between healthy human individuals. Naivety among CD8 cells was defined by CD45RO negativity and positive CCR7 selection, thereby excluding terminally differentiated effector memory CD45RA+ cells. Data came from immunoSEQ multiplex PCR; TCRdb stores just in-frame clones and leaves some out. The table shows roughly 2.1 million clones, with 85% to 95% occurring only once. The specimen sequenced was naive CD8+ T cells from PBMCs. The source is a man between 18 and 29 years old in good health. Some clones in this sample may be carry-over from other donors' samples.

In regard to this clone: Additional DNA sequences in this sample encode the identical CDR3. The chain uses TRBV6-5 and TRBJ2-7; no clear D. The length of the CDR3 is 13 residues. Per germline, CDR1 MNHEY and CDR2 SVGAGI. V lost 0 bases and J lost 0, with 3 bases in between. In DNA form, the CDR3 reads TGTGCCAGCAGTTACTCAAGCTCCTACGAGCAGTACTTC. Translating it yields CASSYSSSYEQYF.

In its sample, this clone was seen once. The chain joins TRBV15 to TRBJ2-7, with 10 bases lining up with TRBD1. Germline-derived CDR1 and CDR2 are LNHNV and YYDKDF (reference sequence). The CDR3 has 14 residues. The J segment lost 5 bases and the V segment lost 4 bases, leaving 5 bases of the junction unmatched. CDR3 bases: TGTGCCACCAGCACCGGGACAGGGGCTCACGAGCAGTACTTC. This codes for CATSTGTGAHEQYF.

V usage is TRBV27 and J usage is TRBJ2-1; 9 positions agree with TRBD2. The CDR3 contains 15 residues. J gave up 1 base and V 7 bases, and 5 bases lay outside the gene matches. Germline assignment: CDR1 MNHEY and CDR2 SMNVEV (reference sequence). The CDR3 reads CASILSGRSYNEQFF. The CDR3 DNA sequence: TGTGCCAGCATCCTTAGCGGGAGATCCTACAATGAGCAGTTCTTC.

The chain is built from TRBV7-9 and TRBJ2-3, with 11 bases matching TRBD2. Germline trimming cut 6 bases from V and 3 bases from J; bases unmatched to any gene: 11. The germline V gene has CDR1 SEHNR and CDR2 FQNEAQ (reference sequence). The CDR3 is made up of 17 amino acids. The CDR3 loop reads CASRNFPGLAETDTQYF. DNA of the CDR3: TGTGCCAGCAGAAATTTTCCGGGACTAGCGGAGACAGATACGCAGTATTTT.

The rearrangement links TRBV11-1 to TRBJ2-7; 8 positions match TRBD2. V trimming: 2 bases; J trimming: 5 bases; junction bases outside the gene matches: 5. The CDR3 contains 14 residues. Germline V gives CDR1 SGHAT, CDR2 FQDESV (reference sequence). The CDR3 sequence is CASSLLAGRDEQYF. CDR3 DNA: TGTGCCAGCAGCTTATTAGCGGGAAGGGACGAGCAGTACTTC.

The chain combines TRBV28 with TRBJ2-1, with 7 bases identical to TRBD1. The CDR3 contains 12 residues. The ends lost 2 bases at V and 15 bases at J; junction bases unmatched: 7. Looked up from germline, CDR1 is MDHEN and CDR2 is SYDVKM. CDR3 amino acids: CASSLRQGERFF. The CDR3 nucleotides read TGTGCCAGCAGTTTACGGCAGGGGGAACGGTTCTTC.

The chain combines TRBV4-1 with TRBJ2-7; D uncertain. In germline, CDR1 is MGHRA, CDR2 YSYEKL. There are 15 residues in the CDR3. The V gene lost 1 base and the J gene lost 4 bases, with 14 bases spanning the gap. The CDR3 nucleotides read TGCGCCAGCAGCCAAGTTGGCCCAAACGAATACGAGCAGTACTTC. Encoded protein: CASSQVGPNEYEQYF.

V and J are TRBV5-1 and TRBJ1-2, with a tentative D call TRBD1 (6 bases). The CDR3 totals 14 residues. V was clipped by 4 bases and J by 1 base, with 11 bases between them. Germline lookup yields CDR1 SGHRS and CDR2 YFSETQ. The CDR3 loop is CASSRWTVNYGYTF. DNA of the CDR3: TGCGCCAGCAGCCGTTGGACAGTTAACTATGGCTACACCTTC. The full variable domain, in which reference TRBV5-1 and TRBJ1-2 provide the parts outside the CDR3, is KAGVTQTPRYLIKTRGQQVTLSCSPISGHRSVSWYQQTPGQGLQFLFEYFSETQRNKGNFPGRFSGRQFSNSRSEMNVSTLELGDSALYLCASSRWTVNYGYTFGSGTRLTVV.

J is TRBJ2-2 and V is TRBV6-5, with unresolved D. CDR1 and CDR2 (germline): MNHEY, SVGAGI. V lost 2 bases and J 6 bases, leaving 7 bases between the germline ends. This CDR3 contains 13 residues. The CDR3 DNA is TGTGCCAGCAGTTACCTTCTGTCCGGGGAGCTGTTTTTT. Its translation is CASSYLLSGELFF.

The chain employs TRBV15 and TRBJ2-7, with D possibly TRBD1 on 5 matching bases. Germline lookup yields CDR1 LNHNV and CDR2 YYDKDF (reference sequence). CDR3 length equals 15 residues. Between the trimmed V and J ends, which lost 2 bases and 3 bases, there was a span of 14 bases. CDR3 DNA: TGTGCCACCAGCAGACCCCAAGGGGTTGACTACGAGCAGTACTTC. The encoded protein is CATSRPQGVDYEQYF.

The chain couples TRBV19 to TRBJ2-1, with 9 nucleotides matching TRBD2. The germline CDR1 and CDR2 sequences are LNHDA and SQIVND (reference sequence). The CDR3 spans 16 residues. V lost 8 bases to trimming and J lost 9 bases; unmatched junction nucleotides: 17. The CDR3: CASSILAGEGTVEQFF. CDR3 nucleotide sequence: TGTGCCAGTTCAATTTTAGCGGGAGAGGGAACGGTTGAGCAGTTCTTC. Full variable domain (outside the CDR3, taken from reference TRBV19 and TRBJ2-1): DGGITQSPKYLFRKEGQNVTLSCEQNLNHDAMYWYRQDPGQGLRLIYYSQIVNDFQKGDIAEGYSVSREKKESFPLTVTSAQKNPTAFYLCASSILAGEGTVEQFFGPGTRLTVL.

This clone was seen only once. The rearrangement links TRBV7-3 to TRBJ1-1; D ambiguous. Germline V gives CDR1 SGHTA, CDR2 FQGTGA. This CDR3 is 13 amino acids long. Between the trimmed V and J ends, which lost 2 bases and 8 bases, there was a span of 12 bases. The CDR3, as DNA: TGTGCCAGCAGCTTATCAGGCAGGACCGAAGCTTTCTTT. It codes for CASSLSGRTEAFF.

V gene TRBV4-3 combines with J gene TRBJ2-4, with 11 nucleotides matching TRBD2. The V gene's germline CDR1 is LGHNA and CDR2 YSLEER. Trimming took 4 bases from V and 0 from J; bases not matched to a gene: 8. The CDR3 consists of 18 residues. CDR3 DNA sequence: TGCGCCAGCAGCCTTTCACTAGCGGGAGACCTAGCCAAAAACATTCAGTACTTC. It yields the protein CASSLSLAGDLAKNIQYF.

V gene TRBV29-1 combines with J gene TRBJ2-1, with D possibly being TRBD2 (6 bases). There are 14 residues in the CDR3. The ends were cut back, 6 bases at V and 0 bases at J, with 12 bases in the middle. From germline, CDR1 is SQVTM and CDR2 ANQGSEA. In nucleotides, the CDR3 is TGCAGCGTGGGGGACGGGAGCTCCTACAATGAGCAGTTCTTC. Its translation: CSVGDGSSYNEQFF.

The V call is TRBV27, the J call TRBJ2-6; D unresolved. V gave up 3 bases and J gave up 1 base, with 10 bases separating them. CDR3 length equals 16 residues. Germline V gives CDR1 MNHEY, CDR2 SMNVEV (reference sequence). In DNA form, the CDR3 reads TGTGCCAGCAGTTTTAGGACGCAATCTGGGGCCAACGTCCTGACTTTC. This translates into CASSFRTQSGANVLTF.

The chain links TRBV7-9 to TRBJ2-3; D unresolved. The V end lost 4 bases, the J end lost 6 bases, and 11 bases lay between the germline ends. Looked up from germline, CDR1 is SEHNR and CDR2 is FQNEAQ (reference sequence). The CDR3 totals 13 residues. Here the CDR3 DNA reads TGTGCCAGCAGCTGGTCAAGTCGGGATACGCAGTATTTT. Translated: CASSWSSRDTQYF.

The chain combines TRBV6-5 with TRBJ1-1, with a weak D call TRBD1 (5 bases). Trimming cost V 2 bases and J 11 bases, with 15 bases left between them. Germline V gene data show CDR1 as MNHEY and CDR2 as SVGAGI. The CDR3 has 13 residues. CDR3 nucleotides: TGTGCCAGCAGTTACGGCTCCGTGGGGGGGGCTTTCTTT. Translated, it gives CASSYGSVGGAFF.

The gene calls are TRBV7-8 and TRBJ2-3, with 12 bases that match TRBD2. This CDR3 comprises 16 residues. V trimming: 7 bases; J trimming: 1 base; junction bases outside the gene matches: 6. CDR1 is SGHVS, CDR2 FQNEAQ, per germline. The CDR3 coding sequence is TGTGCCAGCAACCCGCTAGCGGGAGGGCGCACAGATACGCAGTATTTT. Translating gives CASNPLAGGRTDTQYF.

The chain recombines TRBV27 with TRBJ2-7; unclear D gene. Trimming cost V 6 bases and J 2 bases, with 14 bases left between them. Per germline, CDR1 MNHEY and CDR2 SMNVEV (reference sequence). The CDR3 length is 14 residues. The CDR3 region has the DNA TGTGCCAGCAGGACCCCCGACCAGGCCTACGAGCAGTACTTC. Its translation: CASRTPDQAYEQYF.

This sequence joins TRBV10-3 and TRBJ2-2; 10 bases match TRBD1. Germline V gene sequence: CDR1 ENHRY, CDR2 SYGVKD. The V segment lost 10 bases and the J segment 5 bases; nucleotides outside the gene matches: 7. CDR3 length: 14 amino acids. The DNA of the CDR3 is TGTGCCACCCGGGACAGGGGTTTTACCGGGGAGCTGTTTTTT. Residues: CATRDRGFTGELFF.

Concerning this clone itself: The same CDR3 is also encoded by other DNA sequences in this sample. The chain employs TRBV7-8 and TRBJ2-7; 14 nucleotides match TRBD2. CDR1 and CDR2 from the germline V gene are SGHVS and FQNEAQ. J was trimmed by 4 bases and V by 5 bases; bases with no gene match: 4. The length of the CDR3 is 15 residues. CDR3 region: CASSLGTSGSYEQYF. The CDR3 DNA follows: TGTGCCAGCAGCCTCGGGACTAGCGGGAGTTACGAGCAGTACTTC.

The J gene is TRBJ1-2, the V gene TRBV2; weak D call: TRBD1 (6 bases). V lost 0 bases, J lost 1 base, and 9 bases lay in between. The CDR3 consists of 15 residues. Germline V lookup: CDR1 SNHLY, CDR2 FYNNEI. The CDR3 DNA reads TGTGCCAGCAGTGAAGCCCGACAGGATAACTATGGCTACACCTTC. This sequence encodes CASSEARQDNYGYTF.

This clone was counted a single time. The chain is built from TRBV7-9 and TRBJ2-7; D perhaps matches TRBD1 (5 bases). Germline V gene data show CDR1 as SEHNR and CDR2 as FQNEAQ (reference sequence). Trimming pared 1 base from V and 4 bases from J, leaving 11 bases between. This CDR3 spans 14 amino acids. In DNA, the CDR3 is TGTGCCAGCAGCTTAGACGCAGGGTTGTACGAGCAGTACTTC. Translating gives CASSLDAGLYEQYF.

V is TRBV10-3 and J is TRBJ2-7, with a weak D call TRBD2 (6 bases). Trimming cost V 3 bases and J 0 bases, with 18 bases left between them. The CDR3 is made up of 17 amino acids. Germline CDR1 reads ENHRY; CDR2 reads SYGVKD. DNA for the CDR3: TGTGCCATCAGTGACCCTCGGGTGGGAGGATCCTCCTACGAGCAGTACTTC. It is translated as CAISDPRVGGSSYEQYF.

The chain carries TRBV7-9 and TRBJ2-1, with 13 nucleotides matching TRBD2. The CDR3 has 15 residues. The V gene end was trimmed by 5 bases and the J gene end by 7 bases; junction bases not matched to a gene: 5. Germline V CDR1 and CDR2: SEHNR, FQNEAQ (reference sequence). CDR3 protein: CASSLTSGGLNEQFF. The DNA of the CDR3 is TGTGCCAGCAGCCTGACTAGCGGGGGGTTGAATGAGCAGTTCTTC.

The chain joins TRBV9 to TRBJ2-1, with 9 bases fitting TRBD2. The CDR3 is 15 amino acids. The germline V gene has CDR1 SGDLS and CDR2 YYNGEE. Trimming at V came to 4 bases and at J to 9 bases, leaving 11 bases not matched to a gene. The CDR3 loop reads CASSPGAGGKGEQFF. The CDR3 nucleotides are TGTGCCAGCAGCCCAGGGGCGGGAGGGAAGGGTGAGCAGTTCTTC.

V gene TRBV11-1 combines with J gene TRBJ2-7; 7 bases are shared with TRBD1. The germline V gene encodes CDR1 SGHAT and CDR2 FQDESV (reference sequence). The trim removed 2 bases at V and 6 bases at J, leaving 4 bases unmatched. CDR3 length equals 13 residues. The chain's CDR3 is CASSLRGLSEQYF. The DNA of the CDR3 is TGTGCCAGCAGCTTAAGGGGGCTGAGCGAGCAGTACTTC.

About this clone: Distinct nucleotide sequences in the sample also encode this CDR3. The chain combines TRBV9 with TRBJ1-5; D call uncertain. V lost 0 bases and J lost 4, with 8 bases in between. The CDR3 totals 14 residues. Per germline, CDR1 SGDLS and CDR2 YYNGEE. The CDR3 here is CASSVAGINQPQHF. The CDR3 nucleotides read TGTGCCAGCAGCGTAGCGGGGATTAATCAGCCCCAGCATTTT.

The chain carries TRBV28 and TRBJ1-1; D might be TRBD1 (5 bases). The V end lost 3 bases, the J end lost 11 bases, and 13 bases lay between the germline ends. The CDR3 has 12 residues. Germline CDR1 is MDHEN and CDR2 is SYDVKM. CDR3 protein: CASSLTRVGAFF. For the CDR3, the DNA is TGTGCCAGCAGTTTGACCAGGGTCGGGGCTTTCTTT. Full variable domain (missing parts from reference TRBV28 and TRBJ1-1): DVKVTQSSRYLVKRTGEKVFLECVQDMDHENMFWYRQDPGLGLRLIYFSYDVKMKEKGDIPEGYSVSREKKERFSLILESASTNQTSMYLCASSLTRVGAFFGQGTRLTVV.

CDR3 nucleotides: TGTGCCAGTAGAACTCGGGACAGAGGGGAACGAGCTGAAGCTTTCTTT. It is translated as CASRTRDRGERAEAFF. The chain recombines TRBV19 with TRBJ1-1, with 7 bases matching TRBD1. The junction had 16 bases not matched to a gene; V was cut back by 6 bases and J by 6 bases. There are 16 residues in the CDR3. CDR1 is LNHDA and CDR2 is SQIVND in the germline V gene (reference sequence).

The chain employs TRBV5-1 and TRBJ2-2; D may be TRBD1 or TRBD2 (5 bases each). The germline V gene encodes CDR1 SGHRS and CDR2 YFSETQ. The V end lost 0 bases, the J end lost 6 bases, and 18 bases lay between the germline ends. The CDR3 is made up of 17 amino acids. The CDR3 sequence is CASSLAVRESAPGELFF. DNA for the CDR3: TGCGCCAGCAGCTTGGCCGTCAGGGAGTCTGCCCCCGGGGAGCTGTTTTTT.

The gene calls are TRBV7-9 and TRBJ1-4; D remains unclear. The CDR3 is made up of 13 amino acids. V lost 3 bases to trimming and J lost 7 bases, with 9 bases between them. The V gene's germline CDR1 is SEHNR and CDR2 FQNEAQ (reference sequence). The CDR3 is CASSFKRTEKLFF. The CDR3, as DNA: TGTGCCAGCAGCTTTAAGCGTACTGAAAAACTGTTTTTT.